The clone carrying this T cell receptor beta chain has a single count. These data originate in a study of blood T cell repertoires in COVID-19. The data were produced by immunoSEQ multiplex PCR, yet TCRdb's version contains in-frame clones alone and is incomplete. The sample yields around 200,000 clones, more than 75% seen once. The germline gives CDR1 LNHDA, CDR2 SQIVND (reference sequence). CDR3 length: 15 amino acids. Trimming took 5 bases from V and 5 from J; bases not matched to a gene: 10. Sample: peripheral blood. This sequence joins TRBV19 and TRBJ1-1, with TRBD1 identical over 8 bases. The clonotype comes from a man aged 45-60 years with acute or convalescent COVID-19. The CDR3 DNA sequence: TGTGCCAGTAGTCCGGACCGGGACAGGTTGACTGAAGCTTTCTTT. It encodes CASSPDRDRLTEAFF.